The clone carrying this T cell receptor (beta chain) was seen a handful of times. Its specificity is unknown. Looked up from germline, CDR1 is SGHVS and CDR2 is FQNEAQ. V was clipped by 2 bases and J by 10 bases, with 11 bases between them. The CDR3 runs 13 residues. These data are taken from a study of T cell repertoires in cytomegalovirus infection. Across the study: CMV infection together with matching HLA type was indicated by public TCR beta signatures.

TCRdb ran MiXCR on the reads and lists one entry per CDR3 protein. This sample has roughly 500,000 distinct CDR3 sequences, with roughly 42% found just once. The rearrangement links TRBV7-8 to TRBJ1-4, with D unresolved. The material was cultured PBMCs, obtained from culture after CMV antigen stimulation. The receptor comes from a human donor in good health (CMV status not recorded). Some clones in this sample may be carry-over from other donors' samples. CDR3 protein: CASSLQEGGKLFF. The CDR3 DNA reads TGTGCCAGCAGCTTACAAGAGGGAGGAAAACTGTTTTTT.